One sample yielded the 32 T cell receptor beta chains listed below, sequenced in a study of molecular identifiers for immune sequencing clone quantification. MiXCR was run by TCRdb on the PCR reads, yielding one entry per CDR3 protein. The sample lists about 640,000 distinct CDR3 sequences, about 20% occurring once. Material: naive CD8+ T cells from blood, with Jurkat cell RNA spiked in. Subset meaning: FACS-sorted CD8+CD4-CCR7+CD45RA+ naive T cells. The receptors were sampled from a human donor in good health. Some libraries in this study had Jurkat cell RNA spiked in.

Concerning this clonotype itself: This may arise from a read error, as a much more abundant clone is one base away. The gene calls are TRBV25-1 and TRBJ2-1; no clear D. The closer fit of TRBJ2-7 to the DNA end suggests the J call may be wrong. CDR1 is MGHDK and CDR2 is SYGVNS in the germline V gene. The CDR3 has 13 residues. Here the CDR3 DNA reads TGTGCCAGCAGTGATGGGTCCTACAATGAGCAGTACTTC. Translated, it gives CASSDGSYNEQYF.

This clonotype was seen many times. The gene calls are TRBV28 and TRBJ1-1; D is ambiguous. The germline V gene has CDR1 MDHEN and CDR2 SYDVKM. The CDR3 loop spans 14 amino acids. V lost 3 bases and J lost 3, with 11 bases in between. CDR3 sequence reads: CASSFAGLYTEAFF. CDR3 bases: TGTGCCAGCAGTTTCGCGGGCCTATACACTGAAGCTTTCTTT.

This clonotype was observed a single time. A much larger clone lies a single base off, so this may be a read error. The V and J genes are TRBV6-5 and TRBJ1-4; possible D gene TRBD1, 5 bases. V dropped 9 bases and J dropped 7 bases, with 24 bases sitting between them. CDR1 and CDR2 from the germline V gene are MNHEY and SVGAGI. CDR3 length: 16 amino acids. DNA of the CDR3: TGTGCCAGTCGGGACTGCTCCTGGGGGGGAAGTGAAAAACTGTTTTTT. It yields the protein CASRDCSWGGSEKLFF.

Comments on this clonotype: This may be a read error: a much more frequent sequence differs by one nucleotide. The chain has TRBV4-3 and TRBJ2-1, with 13 positions matching TRBD2. CDR1 and CDR2 from the germline V gene are LGHNA and YSLEER. This CDR3 region has 16 residues. The CDR3 DNA sequence: TGCGCCAGCAGCCAAGTAGGACTAGCGGGGGCCAATGAGCAGCTCTTC. Its protein is CASSQVGLAGANEQLF.

In this sample, this clonotype turned up many times. The gene calls are TRBV12-3 or TRBV12-4 and TRBJ2-4, with a weak D call TRBD2 (6 bases). Trimming took off 0 bases at V and 11 bases at J, with 8 bases between the two ends. CDR3 length equals 12 residues. The CDR3 spells CASSLARGVQYF. Here the CDR3 DNA reads TGTGCCAGCAGTTTAGCGCGGGGCGTTCAGTACTTC.

At least ten counts were recorded for this clonotype. The chain is built from TRBV7-9 and TRBJ1-4; D call uncertain. Looked up from germline, CDR1 is SEHNR and CDR2 is FQNEAQ (reference sequence). Trimming pared 5 bases from V and 7 bases from J, leaving 11 bases between. This CDR3 spans 13 amino acids. The CDR3 nucleotides are TGTGCCAGCAGCGAAAACCTTGGTGAAAAACTGTTTTTT. Its translation: CASSENLGEKLFF.

The J gene is TRBJ2-3, the V gene TRBV4-3; tentative D call: TRBD2 (5 bases). The CDR3 is made up of 16 amino acids. Germline V CDR1 and CDR2: LGHNA, YSLEER. Trimming cost V 2 bases and J 4 bases, with 16 bases left between them. The CDR3 reads CASSQISGTSADTQYF. The DNA for the CDR3 is TGCGCCAGCAGCCAAATCAGCGGCACGAGCGCAGATACGCAGTATTTT.

This clonotype has at least ten counts. The V and J genes are TRBV6-6 and TRBJ1-1, with D possibly being TRBD1 (5 bases). V shed 1 base and J shed 0 bases, with 9 bases lying between them. Germline V gene sequence: CDR1 MNHNY, CDR2 SVGAGI (reference sequence). This CDR3 has 15 residues. In nucleotides, the CDR3 is TGTGCCAGCAGTTACTTGGGACGGATGAACACTGAAGCTTTCTTT. Protein sequence: CASSYLGRMNTEAFF.

This clonotype was seen a handful of times. The CDR3 DNA is TGTGCCAGCAGCTTAGTCGGTTATATCTCTGGAAACACCATATATTTT. It translates to CASSLVGYISGNTIYF. This chain links TRBV7-9 with TRBJ1-3, with D unresolved. From germline, CDR1 is SEHNR and CDR2 FQNEAQ (reference sequence). The CDR3 has 16 amino acids. V was cut by 1 base and J by 0 bases, with 10 bases left in between.

On this clonotype: The conserved final phenylalanine or tryptophan is absent from the CDR3, which likely points to a read error. The CDR3 here is CATQDSDTYSNQPQHL. CDR3 DNA sequence: TGCGCCACACAGGACTCTGACACTTATAGCAATCAGCCCCAGCATTTG. This chain connects TRBV24-1 to TRBJ1-5; a possible D gene is TRBD1 (5 bases). The germline CDR1 and CDR2 sequences are KGHDR and SFDVKD. The CDR3 loop spans 16 amino acids.

This clonotype was observed at least ten times. The chain uses TRBV7-2 and TRBJ2-1; D is possibly TRBD1 (5 bases). Germline V gene lookup returns CDR1 SGHTA and CDR2 FQGNSA. V dropped 10 bases and J dropped 7 bases, with 11 bases sitting between them. The CDR3 covers 11 residues. The CDR3 sequence is CAIKKGNEQFF. CDR3 nucleotides: TGTGCCATCAAGAAGGGGAATGAGCAGTTCTTC. The variable domain in full, completed from reference TRBV7-2 and TRBJ2-1, reads GAGVSQSPSNKVTEKGKDVELRCDPISGHTALYWYRQSLGQGLEFLIYFQGNSAPDKSGLPSDRFSAERTGGSVSTLTIQRTQQEDSAVYLCAIKKGNEQFFGPGTRLTVL.

This clonotype was observed at least ten times. The chain recombines TRBV20-1 with TRBJ2-7; possibly TRBD2 for D (6 bases). This CDR3 is built from 15 residues. Trimming stripped 0 bases from V and 5 bases from J, with 17 bases between. Germline assignment: CDR1 DFQATT and CDR2 SNEGSKA (reference sequence). CDR3: CSARDPLGGIDEQYF. For the CDR3, the DNA is TGCAGTGCTAGAGATCCCCTGGGGGGTATCGACGAGCAGTACTTC.

This clonotype was observed at least ten times. The chain combines TRBV6-5 with TRBJ2-7; TRBD1 matches 8 bases. V lost 2 bases, J lost 6 bases, and 3 bases stayed unmatched. This CDR3 is built from 13 residues. Germline CDR1 MNHEY, CDR2 SVGAGI. The CDR3 loop reads CASSYAGQVEQYF. The CDR3 region has the DNA TGTGCCAGCAGTTACGCGGGACAGGTCGAGCAGTACTTC.

Concerning this clonotype itself: A much larger clone lies one base from this, so it may be a read error. The genes are TRBV4-3 and TRBJ2-7; 8 bases map to TRBD2. Germline V lookup: CDR1 LGHNA, CDR2 YSLEER. This CDR3 is 16 amino acids long. V was pared by 3 bases and J by 4 bases, with 11 bases of the junction left unmatched. The CDR3 DNA reads as TGCGCCAGCAGCCAGGCTACGCGGGGGGCCCCGTACGAGCAGTACTTC. Translating gives CASSQATRGAPYEQYF.

Points on this clonotype: The germline gene is not matched at one end of the junction; a read error may be the cause. The chain combines TRBV24-1 with TRBJ2-3; 8 bases are a match to TRBD1. CDR3 length: 15 residues. CDR1 is KGHDR, CDR2 SFDVKD, per germline. The CDR3 DNA is TGTGCCACCAGTGTCGGGACAGGCGGCACAGATGCGCAGTATTTT. Its protein product is CATSVGTGGTDAQYF.

With regard to this clonotype: Lacking the conserved final phenylalanine or tryptophan, this CDR3 likely reflects a read error. CDR3 sequence (DNA): TGCAGTGCTAGAGATGGACAGATAAACATTCAGTACTCC. Translation: CSARDGQINIQYS. The chain links TRBV20-1 to TRBJ2-4; possible D gene TRBD1, 6 bases. Germline V gene data show CDR1 as DFQATT and CDR2 as SNEGSKA (reference sequence). Trimming took 0 bases from V and 6 from J, leaving 9 bases between them. The CDR3 totals 13 residues.

This clonotype was detected many times. The chain has TRBV3-1 and TRBJ1-1; TRBD1 is a possible D gene (5 bases). This CDR3 is 17 amino acids long. V was trimmed by 4 bases and J by 4 bases, leaving 22 bases between them. Germline V gene data show CDR1 as LGHDT and CDR2 as YNNKEL (reference sequence). CDR3 nucleotides: TGTGCCAGCAGCCTCCTGTATCCGGGGCGCGAGGGCACTGAAGCTTTCTTT. This sequence encodes CASSLLYPGREGTEAFF.

This clonotype was detected ten times or more. The chain employs TRBV5-4 and TRBJ2-3, with D uncertain. The ends were cut back, 4 bases at V and 2 bases at J, with 11 bases in the middle. Germline assignment: CDR1 SGHNT and CDR2 YYREEE (reference sequence). The CDR3 consists of 14 residues. CDR3 region: CASSTLTPTDTQYF. The DNA for the CDR3 is TGTGCCAGCAGCACCCTGACCCCCACAGATACGCAGTATTTT.

This clonotype was counted at least ten times. CDR3 DNA: TGTGCCAGCAGCGATTCACCGGGACACGGAAACACCATATATTTT. It specifies CASSDSPGHGNTIYF. V gene TRBV7-2 combines with J gene TRBJ1-3; weak D call: TRBD1 (6 bases). V gave up 5 bases and J gave up 4 bases, with 15 bases separating them. The CDR3 has 15 amino acids. Germline values: CDR1 SGHTA, CDR2 FQGNSA.

On this clonotype: A much larger clone differs from this one at a single base, so this may be a read error. The rearrangement uses TRBV15 and TRBJ1-1; D is ambiguous. Deletions cut 5 bases from V and 0 bases from J, with 13 bases between. The CDR3 consists of 15 residues. CDR1 and CDR2 from the germline V gene are LNHNV and YYDKDF (reference sequence). CDR3 loop: CATSPTVGVNTEAFF. The CDR3 DNA sequence: TGTGCCACCAGCCCTACAGTCGGGGTGAACACTGAAGCTTTCTTT.

To note about this clonotype: With a much larger clone just one base away, this may be a read error. The chain's CDR3 is CTSSPNWGDTQYF. CDR3 bases: TGTACCAGCAGCCCTAATTGGGGAGATACGCAGTATTTT. The V and J genes are TRBV14 and TRBJ2-3; D unclear. This CDR3 region has 13 residues. Germline V lookup: CDR1 SGHDN, CDR2 FVKESK.

Ten or more counts support this clonotype. The chain carries TRBV5-1 and TRBJ2-3; 13 nucleotides align to TRBD2. Germline CDR1 and CDR2: SGHRS and YFSETQ. The CDR3 loop spans 19 amino acids. Trimming took 3 bases from V and 2 from J; bases not matched to a gene: 12. The CDR3 region has the DNA TGCGCCAGCAGCTACTTCCTCGGGACTAGCGGGGCTACCACAGATACGCAGTATTTT. Its protein product is CASSYFLGTSGATTDTQYF.

Notes on this clonotype: Just one base apart from a much larger clone, this may be a read error. This chain connects TRBV20-1 to TRBJ2-2; TRBD2 matches at 7 bases. V was clipped by 6 bases and J by 7 bases; unmatched bases: 8. Germline lookup yields CDR1 DFQATT and CDR2 SNEGSKA (reference sequence). The CDR3 is 13 residues long. CDR3 sequence reads: CSAMGREGGELFF. The CDR3 nucleotides are TGCAGTGCCATGGGCAGGGAGGGCGGGGAGCTGTTTTTT.

In its sample, this clonotype was seen many times. The chain couples TRBV28 to TRBJ1-5; D unclear. The CDR3 runs 12 residues. Trimming took 5 bases from V and 7 from J, leaving 9 bases between them. The germline gives CDR1 MDHEN, CDR2 SYDVKM. CDR3 residues: CASSPFPQPQHF. Here the CDR3 DNA reads TGTGCCAGCAGTCCCTTTCCCCAGCCCCAGCATTTT.

This clonotype came up many times. The chain carries TRBV25-1 and TRBJ2-2; the match to TRBD1 covers 7 bases. J lost 2 bases, V lost 7 bases, and 16 bases had no gene match. The CDR3 extends over 18 amino acids. Germline V lookup: CDR1 MGHDK, CDR2 SYGVNS. The CDR3 DNA reads as TGTGCCAGCACCGAAGGTCCAGGGACAGCCAGTAACACCGGGGAGCTGTTTTTT. The encoded protein is CASTEGPGTASNTGELFF.

The V and J genes are TRBV14 and TRBJ2-7; 8 nucleotides agree with TRBD1. The CDR3 sequence is 14 residues long. V lost 3 bases, J lost 3 bases, and 4 bases stayed unmatched. Germline loops: CDR1 SGHDN, CDR2 FVKESK. CDR3 nucleotides: TGTGCCAGCAGCCATGTAGGACAGGGCTACGAGCAGTACTTC. It encodes CASSHVGQGYEQYF.

This clonotype was found many times. The V and J genes are TRBV29-1 and TRBJ2-4; no firm D call. CDR3 length: 16 residues. Germline CDR1 reads SQVTM; CDR2 reads ANQGSEA. Trimming pared 3 bases from V and 0 bases from J, leaving 15 bases between. In DNA, the CDR3 is TGCAGCGTTGAGATCCCGTCCCTTCTAGCCAAAAACATTCAGTACTTC. The encoded protein is CSVEIPSLLAKNIQYF. The entire variable domain, with the rest obtained from reference TRBV29-1 and TRBJ2-4, is as follows: SAVISQKPSRDICQRGTSLTIQCQVDSQVTMMFWYRQQPGQSLTLIATANQGSEATYESGFVIDKFPISRPNLTFSTLTVSNMSPEDSSIYLCSVEIPSLLAKNIQYFGAGTRLSVL.

This clonotype came up many times. The chain has TRBV7-9 and TRBJ2-5; 7 bases are a match to TRBD2. Trimming at V came to 4 bases and at J to 2 bases, leaving 10 bases not matched to a gene. Germline assignment: CDR1 SEHNR and CDR2 FQNEAQ (reference sequence). The CDR3 length is 16 residues. CDR3 sequence (DNA): TGTGCCAGCAGCTCCCCCCTAGCGGTTGATCAAGAGACCCAGTACTTC. Translation: CASSSPLAVDQETQYF.

The sample holds many counts of this clonotype. This chain's CDR3 is CASSVVGATEAFF. CDR3 DNA: TGTGCCAGCAGCGTAGTTGGGGCCACTGAAGCTTTCTTT. The chain links TRBV9 to TRBJ1-1; D might be TRBD1 (5 bases). Germline CDR1 SGDLS, CDR2 YYNGEE. The CDR3 has 13 residues. V lost 0 bases and J 4 bases, leaving 7 bases between the germline ends.

A word on this clonotype: The germline gene is not matched at one end of the junction; a read error may be the cause. The chain uses TRBV27 and TRBJ2-7, with D possibly TRBD2 on 6 matching bases. The CDR3 length is 15 residues. CDR1 is MNHEY and CDR2 is SMNVEV in the germline V gene (reference sequence). DNA of the CDR3: TGTGCCGGCAGTCTGCTGGCGGGGTCAACCTACGAGCAGTACTTC. Translated, it gives CAGSLLAGSTYEQYF.

This clonotype was found many times. This chain joins TRBV12-3 or TRBV12-4 and TRBJ1-1; a possible D gene is TRBD1 (6 bases). The CDR3 sequence is 15 residues long. V lost 0 bases and J lost 4, with 12 bases in between. The DNA of the CDR3 is TGTGCCAGCAGTTTAGCGCTAACAGGGAGCACTGAAGCTTTCTTT. It specifies CASSLALTGSTEAFF.

This clonotype was detected only a few times. V gene TRBV13 combines with J gene TRBJ2-5, with 10 bases identical to TRBD2. The CDR3 is 16 residues long. The V and J ends lost 5 bases and 1 base, in that order; junction bases with no gene match: 7. Germline V gene data show CDR1 as PRHDT and CDR2 as FYEKMQ (reference sequence). The CDR3 reads CASSLRLAGIQETQYF. The DNA for the CDR3 is TGTGCCAGCAGCCTTCGACTAGCGGGTATCCAAGAGACCCAGTACTTC.